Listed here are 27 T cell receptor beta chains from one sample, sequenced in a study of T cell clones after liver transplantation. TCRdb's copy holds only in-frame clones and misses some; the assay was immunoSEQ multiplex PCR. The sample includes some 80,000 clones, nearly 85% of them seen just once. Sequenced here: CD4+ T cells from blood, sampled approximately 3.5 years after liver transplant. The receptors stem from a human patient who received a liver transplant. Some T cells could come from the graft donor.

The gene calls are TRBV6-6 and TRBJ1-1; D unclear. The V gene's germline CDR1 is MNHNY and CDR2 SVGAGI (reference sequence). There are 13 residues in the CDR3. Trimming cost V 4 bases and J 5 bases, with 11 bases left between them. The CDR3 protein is CASSWGLGTEAFF. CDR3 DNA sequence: TGTGCCAGCAGTTGGGGATTGGGGACTGAAGCTTTCTTT.

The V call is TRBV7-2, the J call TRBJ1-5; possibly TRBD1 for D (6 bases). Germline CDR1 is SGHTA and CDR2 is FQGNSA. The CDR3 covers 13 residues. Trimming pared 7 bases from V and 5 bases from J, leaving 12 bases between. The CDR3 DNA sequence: TGTGCCAGCACCCCCAGACAGGATCAGCCCCAGCATTTT. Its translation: CASTPRQDQPQHF.

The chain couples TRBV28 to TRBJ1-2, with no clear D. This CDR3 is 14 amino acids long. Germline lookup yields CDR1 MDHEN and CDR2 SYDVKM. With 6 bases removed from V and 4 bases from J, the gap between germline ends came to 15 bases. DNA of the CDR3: TGTGCCAGCAGCCCCTCGGACGGATTCTATGGCTACACCTTC. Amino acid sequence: CASSPSDGFYGYTF.

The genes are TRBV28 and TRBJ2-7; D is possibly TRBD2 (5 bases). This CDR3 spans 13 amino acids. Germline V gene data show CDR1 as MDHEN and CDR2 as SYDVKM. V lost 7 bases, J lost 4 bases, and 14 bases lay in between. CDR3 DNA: TGTGCCAGCACCGGACTGCTCCCTTACGAGCAGTACTTC. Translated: CASTGLLPYEQYF. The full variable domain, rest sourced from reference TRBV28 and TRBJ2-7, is DVKVTQSSRYLVKRTGEKVFLECVQDMDHENMFWYRQDPGLGLRLIYFSYDVKMKEKGDIPEGYSVSREKKERFSLILESASTNQTSMYLCASTGLLPYEQYFGPGTRLTVT.

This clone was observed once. Here the CDR3 reads CASSPPGTPYEQYF. The CDR3 bases are TGTGCCAGCAGTCCTCCTGGGACGCCCTACGAGCAGTACTTC. The chain carries TRBV28 and TRBJ2-7; D is possibly TRBD1 or TRBD2 (5 bases each). V dropped 5 bases and J dropped 2 bases, with 13 bases sitting between them. Germline loops: CDR1 MDHEN, CDR2 SYDVKM. The CDR3 consists of 14 residues. The entire variable domain, with the rest obtained from reference TRBV28 and TRBJ2-7, is as follows: DVKVTQSSRYLVKRTGEKVFLECVQDMDHENMFWYRQDPGLGLRLIYFSYDVKMKEKGDIPEGYSVSREKKERFSLILESASTNQTSMYLCASSPPGTPYEQYFGPGTRLTVT.

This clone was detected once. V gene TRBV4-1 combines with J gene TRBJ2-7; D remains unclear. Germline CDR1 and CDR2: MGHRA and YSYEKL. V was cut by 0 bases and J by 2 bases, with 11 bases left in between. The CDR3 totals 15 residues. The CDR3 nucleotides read TGCGCCAGCAGCCAAGATTCCGGATTTACCTACGAGCAGTACTTC. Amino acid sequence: CASSQDSGFTYEQYF.

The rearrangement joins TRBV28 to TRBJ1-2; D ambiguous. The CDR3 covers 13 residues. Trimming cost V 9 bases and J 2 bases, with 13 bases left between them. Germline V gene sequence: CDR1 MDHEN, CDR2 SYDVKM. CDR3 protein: CASSGEANYGYTF. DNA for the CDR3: TGTGCCAGTAGTGGGGAGGCGAACTATGGCTACACCTTC.

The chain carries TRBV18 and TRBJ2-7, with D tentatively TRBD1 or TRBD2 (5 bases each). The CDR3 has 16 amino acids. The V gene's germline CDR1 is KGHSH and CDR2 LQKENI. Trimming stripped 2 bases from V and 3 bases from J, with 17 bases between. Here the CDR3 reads CASSPKIQGVGYEQYF. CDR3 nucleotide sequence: TGTGCCAGCTCACCAAAAATCCAGGGAGTAGGCTACGAGCAGTACTTC.

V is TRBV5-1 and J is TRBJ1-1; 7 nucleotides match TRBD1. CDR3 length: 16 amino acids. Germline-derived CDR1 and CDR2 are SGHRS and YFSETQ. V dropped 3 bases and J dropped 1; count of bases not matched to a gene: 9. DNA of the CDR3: TGCGCCAGCAGCTCCACCCCAGGGGACAGGAACACTGAAGCTTTCTTT. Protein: CASSSTPGDRNTEAFF.

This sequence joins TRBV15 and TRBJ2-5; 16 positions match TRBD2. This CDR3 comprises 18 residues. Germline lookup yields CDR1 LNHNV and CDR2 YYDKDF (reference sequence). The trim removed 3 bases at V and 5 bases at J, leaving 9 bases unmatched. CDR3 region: CATSRGGTSGRALETQYF. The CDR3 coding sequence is TGTGCCACCAGCAGGGGTGGGACTAGCGGGAGGGCCCTCGAGACCCAGTACTTC.

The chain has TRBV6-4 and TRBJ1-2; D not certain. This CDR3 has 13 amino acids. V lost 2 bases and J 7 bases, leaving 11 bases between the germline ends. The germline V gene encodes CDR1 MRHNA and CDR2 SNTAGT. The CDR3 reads CASSDRGRSGYTF. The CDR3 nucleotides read TGTGCCAGCAGTGACCGTGGCAGATCTGGCTACACCTTC.

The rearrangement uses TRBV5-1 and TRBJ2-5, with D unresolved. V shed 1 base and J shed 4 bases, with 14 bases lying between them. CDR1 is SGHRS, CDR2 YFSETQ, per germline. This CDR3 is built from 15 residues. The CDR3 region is CASSLNLGNGETQYF. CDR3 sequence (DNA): TGCGCCAGCAGCTTGAACTTGGGTAACGGAGAGACCCAGTACTTC.

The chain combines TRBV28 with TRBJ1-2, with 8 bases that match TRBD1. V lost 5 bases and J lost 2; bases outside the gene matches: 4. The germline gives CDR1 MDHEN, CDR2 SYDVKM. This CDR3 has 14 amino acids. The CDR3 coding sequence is TGTGCCAGCAGTACCTACAGGGGGAACTATGGCTACACCTTC. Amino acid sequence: CASSTYRGNYGYTF.

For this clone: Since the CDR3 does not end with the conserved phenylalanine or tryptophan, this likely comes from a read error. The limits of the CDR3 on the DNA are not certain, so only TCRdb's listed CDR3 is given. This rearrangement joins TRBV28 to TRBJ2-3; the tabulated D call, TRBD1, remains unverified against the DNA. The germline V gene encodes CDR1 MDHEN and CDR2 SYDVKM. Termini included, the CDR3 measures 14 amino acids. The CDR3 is CASSPLPGQGTPHL.

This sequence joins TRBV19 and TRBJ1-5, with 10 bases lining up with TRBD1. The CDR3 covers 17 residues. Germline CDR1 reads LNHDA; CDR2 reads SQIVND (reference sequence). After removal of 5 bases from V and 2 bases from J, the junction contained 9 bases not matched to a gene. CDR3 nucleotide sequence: TGTGCCAGTAGTGCGTCGACAGGGGGCAGGGGCAATCAGCCCCAGCATTTT. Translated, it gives CASSASTGGRGNQPQHF. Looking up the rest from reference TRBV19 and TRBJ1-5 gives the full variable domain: DGGITQSPKYLFRKEGQNVTLSCEQNLNHDAMYWYRQDPGQGLRLIYYSQIVNDFQKGDIAEGYSVSREKKESFPLTVTSAQKNPTAFYLCASSASTGGRGNQPQHFGDGTRLSIL.

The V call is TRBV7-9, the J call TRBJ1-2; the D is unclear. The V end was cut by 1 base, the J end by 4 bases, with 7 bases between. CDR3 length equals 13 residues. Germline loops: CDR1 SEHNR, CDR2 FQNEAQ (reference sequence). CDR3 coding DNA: TGTGCCAGCAGCTTAGGGACCTCCTATGGCTACACCTTC. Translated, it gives CASSLGTSYGYTF.

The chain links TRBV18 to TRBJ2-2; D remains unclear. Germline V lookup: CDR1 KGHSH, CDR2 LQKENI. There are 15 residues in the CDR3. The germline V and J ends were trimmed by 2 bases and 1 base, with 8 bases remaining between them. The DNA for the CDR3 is TGTGCCAGCTCACCAGTTTCAAGGAACACCGGGGAGCTGTTTTTT. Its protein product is CASSPVSRNTGELFF.

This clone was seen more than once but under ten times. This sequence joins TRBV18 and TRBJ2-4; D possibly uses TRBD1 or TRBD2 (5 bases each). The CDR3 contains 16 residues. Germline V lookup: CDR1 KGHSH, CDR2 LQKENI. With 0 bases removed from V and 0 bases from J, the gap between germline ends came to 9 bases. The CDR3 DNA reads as TGTGCCAGCTCACCACCGTCTGGGGGAGCCAAAAACATTCAGTACTTC. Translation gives CASSPPSGGAKNIQYF.

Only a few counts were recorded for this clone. The CDR3 DNA follows: TGTGCCAGCAGTATCAAAAACGGGCAATCTGGGGCCAACGTCCTGACTTTC. It is translated as CASSIKNGQSGANVLTF. The chain links TRBV27 to TRBJ2-6; D not certain. V lost 5 bases to trimming and J lost 1 base, with 15 bases between them. Germline V gene lookup returns CDR1 MNHEY and CDR2 SMNVEV (reference sequence). This CDR3 spans 17 amino acids.

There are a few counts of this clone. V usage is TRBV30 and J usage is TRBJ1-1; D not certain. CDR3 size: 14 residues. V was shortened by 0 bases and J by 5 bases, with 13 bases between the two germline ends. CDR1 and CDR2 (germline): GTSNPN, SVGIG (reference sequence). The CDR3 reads CAWSVLVGRTEAFF. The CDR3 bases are TGTGCCTGGAGTGTACTGGTGGGTCGGACTGAAGCTTTCTTT.

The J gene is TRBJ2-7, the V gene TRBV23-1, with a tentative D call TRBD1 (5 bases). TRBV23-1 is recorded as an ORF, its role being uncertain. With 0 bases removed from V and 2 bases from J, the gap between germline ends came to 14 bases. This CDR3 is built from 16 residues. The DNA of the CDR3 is TGCGCCAGCAGTCAATCCCCCAGGGCTTCCCCCTACGAGCAGTACTTC. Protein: CASSQSPRASPYEQYF.

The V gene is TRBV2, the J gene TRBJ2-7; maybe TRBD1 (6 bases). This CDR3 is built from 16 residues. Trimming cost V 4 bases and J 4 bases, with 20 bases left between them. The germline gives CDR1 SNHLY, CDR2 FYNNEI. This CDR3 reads CASSGTWTVFQYEQYF. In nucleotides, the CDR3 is TGTGCCAGCAGTGGAACTTGGACAGTGTTCCAATACGAGCAGTACTTC.

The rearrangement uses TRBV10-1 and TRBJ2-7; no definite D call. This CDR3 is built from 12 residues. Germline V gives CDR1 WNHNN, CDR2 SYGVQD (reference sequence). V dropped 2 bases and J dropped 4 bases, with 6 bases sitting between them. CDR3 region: CASSENGYEQYF. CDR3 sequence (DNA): TGCGCCAGCAGTGAGAACGGTTACGAGCAGTACTTC.

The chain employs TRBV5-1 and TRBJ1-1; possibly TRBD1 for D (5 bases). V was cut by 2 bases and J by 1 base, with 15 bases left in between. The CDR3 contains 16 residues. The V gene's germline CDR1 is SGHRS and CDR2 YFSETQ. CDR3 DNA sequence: TGCGCCAGCAGCTTAGGGGACGTCCGGGGGAACACTGAAGCTTTCTTT. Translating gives CASSLGDVRGNTEAFF.

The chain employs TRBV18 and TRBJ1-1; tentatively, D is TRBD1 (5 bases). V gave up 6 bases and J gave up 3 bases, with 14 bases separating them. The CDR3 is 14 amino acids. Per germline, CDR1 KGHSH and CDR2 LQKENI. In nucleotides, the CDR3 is TGTGCCAGCTCCGCAAGGGGCAGGGACACTGAAGCTTTCTTT. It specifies CASSARGRDTEAFF. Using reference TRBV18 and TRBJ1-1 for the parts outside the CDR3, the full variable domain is NAGVMQNPRHLVRRRGQEARLRCSPMKGHSHVYWYRQLPEEGLKFMVYLQKENIIDESGMPKERFSAEFPKEGPSILRIQQVVRGDSAAYFCASSARGRDTEAFFGQGTRLTVV.

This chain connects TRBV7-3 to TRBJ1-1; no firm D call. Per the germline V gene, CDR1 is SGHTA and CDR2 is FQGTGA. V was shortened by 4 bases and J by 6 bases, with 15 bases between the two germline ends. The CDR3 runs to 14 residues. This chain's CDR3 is CASSSGRTDSEAFF. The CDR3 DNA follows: TGTGCCAGCAGCTCTGGCAGAACCGATTCTGAAGCTTTCTTT.

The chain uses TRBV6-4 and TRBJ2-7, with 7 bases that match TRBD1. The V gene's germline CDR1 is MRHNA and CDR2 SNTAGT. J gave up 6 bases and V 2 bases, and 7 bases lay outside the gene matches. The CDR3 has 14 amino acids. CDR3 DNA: TGTGCCAGCAGTGACCAACAGGGGCGGCTCGAGCAGTACTTC. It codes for CASSDQQGRLEQYF.